The 12 T cell receptor beta chains below were found in one sample sequenced in a study of long-term antiretroviral therapy in people with HIV. Survey level was the resolution at which the v3.0 immunoSEQ assay ran. The method was immunoSEQ multiplex PCR; TCRdb's version includes in-frame clones alone and lacks a portion of them. The table shows 21,000 or so clones, with around four fifths occurring only once. Sequencing used unsorted PBMCs, obtained 0.5 years after starting antiretroviral therapy. Every receptor here comes from a man between 18 and 29 years old with HIV.

This chain links TRBV29-1 with TRBJ2-1; tentatively, D is TRBD2 (5 bases). V lost 8 bases, J lost 0 bases, and 20 bases lay in between. Germline lookup yields CDR1 SQVTM and CDR2 ANQGSEA. This CDR3 region has 16 residues. The CDR3 DNA reads as TGCAGCACACCGGGGAGTCGGGGATACTCCTACAATGAGCAGTTCTTC. Translated: CSTPGSRGYSYNEQFF.

This chain uses TRBV28 with TRBJ2-1; 9 bases are shared with TRBD1. Trimming took 2 bases from V and 8 from J; bases not matched to a gene: 10. The CDR3 extends over 16 amino acids. The germline CDR1 and CDR2 sequences are MDHEN and SYDVKM. CDR3 in amino acids: CASSLGRDREGYEQFF. The CDR3 DNA is TGTGCCAGCAGTTTAGGCCGGGACAGGGAGGGATATGAGCAGTTCTTC.

This rearrangement joins TRBV19 to TRBJ2-7; tentative D call: TRBD2 (5 bases). Germline assignment: CDR1 LNHDA and CDR2 SQIVND (reference sequence). The CDR3 loop spans 13 amino acids. Trimming cost V 1 base and J 5 bases, with 9 bases left between them. CDR3 nucleotide sequence: TGTGCCAGTAGTATAGGAGGGTTGGACGAGCAGTACTTC. Amino acids: CASSIGGLDEQYF.

J is TRBJ2-3 and V is TRBV19; 12 nucleotides agree with TRBD1. The CDR3 has 15 amino acids. The ends lost 4 bases at V and 6 bases at J; junction bases unmatched: 5. Germline CDR1 LNHDA, CDR2 SQIVND (reference sequence). CDR3 nucleotide sequence: TGTGCCAGTAGTAGCCGGGACAGGGGGCGGGATACGCAGTATTTT. It translates to CASSSRDRGRDTQYF.

The chain joins TRBV7-2 to TRBJ1-5; 8 bases agree with TRBD1. Germline lookup yields CDR1 SGHTA and CDR2 FQGNSA. V gave up 3 bases and J gave up 8 bases; unmatched junction bases: 9. The CDR3 has 15 amino acids. CDR3 bases: TGTGCCAGCAGCTTCCGGGACAGGTCGACTAAGCCCCAGCATTTT. Encoded protein: CASSFRDRSTKPQHF.

V and J are TRBV7-8 and TRBJ2-1; 16 nucleotides align to TRBD2. V was clipped by 2 bases and J by 7 bases; unmatched bases: 8. Looked up from germline, CDR1 is SGHVS and CDR2 is FQNEAQ. The CDR3 has 18 amino acids. The CDR3 loop reads CASSLIFGTSGRGNEQFF. CDR3 DNA sequence: TGTGCCAGCAGCTTAATCTTCGGGACTAGCGGGAGGGGAAATGAGCAGTTCTTC.

V is TRBV18 and J is TRBJ2-3, with D unclear. The V and J ends lost 3 bases and 0 bases respectively, with 4 bases between them. Germline V lookup: CDR1 KGHSH, CDR2 LQKENI. The length of the CDR3 is 13 residues. The CDR3 region is CASSPTSTDTQYF. For the CDR3, the DNA is TGTGCCAGCTCACCTACTAGCACAGATACGCAGTATTTT.

The chain joins TRBV10-3 to TRBJ2-3; 9 bases align to TRBD1. J lost 5 bases, V lost 0 bases, and 6 bases had no gene match. Germline CDR1 reads ENHRY; CDR2 reads SYGVKD. This CDR3 has 16 amino acids. The CDR3 DNA sequence: TGTGCCATCAGTGAGTCGAGGACAGGGGTGAAAGATACGCAGTATTTT. Translating it yields CAISESRTGVKDTQYF.

The V and J genes are TRBV18 and TRBJ1-1, with a weak D call TRBD1 (6 bases). The CDR3 consists of 13 residues. Per the germline V gene, CDR1 is KGHSH and CDR2 is LQKENI. The V end lost 4 bases, the J end lost 6 bases, and 12 bases lay between the germline ends. The CDR3 DNA reads as TGTGCCAGCTCACAAAACAGGGATCCTGAAGCTTTCTTT. Amino acid sequence: CASSQNRDPEAFF.

This sequence joins TRBV9 and TRBJ2-3; D could derive from TRBD1 or TRBD2 (5 bases each). The CDR3 has 16 residues. The V gene's germline CDR1 is SGDLS and CDR2 YYNGEE. V lost 0 bases and J lost 0, with 11 bases in between. CDR3 nucleotide sequence: TGTGCCAGCAGCGTAGCCGCTGGGACCAGCACAGATACGCAGTATTTT. It codes for CASSVAAGTSTDTQYF.

The rearrangement uses TRBV4-1 and TRBJ1-2; 7 bases agree with TRBD1. V lost 1 base and J lost 5; bases outside the gene matches: 10. CDR3 length: 16 residues. The germline gives CDR1 MGHRA, CDR2 YSYEKL. The CDR3 reads CASSQGGLTGTYGYTF. The CDR3, as DNA: TGCGCCAGCAGCCAAGGGGGATTGACAGGGACGTATGGCTACACCTTC.

The chain uses TRBV2 and TRBJ1-1; a weak D match, TRBD1 (5 bases). Per germline, CDR1 SNHLY and CDR2 FYNNEI. The V end lost 4 bases, the J end lost 1 base, and 10 bases lay between the germline ends. The CDR3 is 14 residues long. CDR3 sequence: CASSVRQSNTEAFF. Here the CDR3 DNA reads TGTGCCAGCAGTGTTAGACAGTCGAACACTGAAGCTTTCTTT.